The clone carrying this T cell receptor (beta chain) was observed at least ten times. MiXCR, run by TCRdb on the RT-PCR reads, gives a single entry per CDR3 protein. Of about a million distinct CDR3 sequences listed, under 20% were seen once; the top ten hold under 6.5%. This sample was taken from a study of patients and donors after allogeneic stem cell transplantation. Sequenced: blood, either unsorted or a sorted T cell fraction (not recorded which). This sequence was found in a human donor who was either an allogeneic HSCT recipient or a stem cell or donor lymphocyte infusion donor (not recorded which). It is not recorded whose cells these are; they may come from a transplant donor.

For the CDR3, the DNA is TGCGCCAGCACCCTTAGTGGGAGCGGGAGTACTAGTTACGAGCAGTACTTC. This codes for CASTLSGSGSTSYEQYF. J is TRBJ2-7 and V is TRBV5-1; 8 nucleotides align to TRBD2. Trimming took 6 bases from V and 4 from J; bases not matched to a gene: 18. The CDR3 is 17 residues long. CDR1 SGHRS and CDR2 YFSETQ come from the germline V gene. Combining the CDR3 with reference TRBV5-1 and TRBJ2-7 gives the whole variable domain KAGVTQTPRYLIKTRGQQVTLSCSPISGHRSVSWYQQTPGQGLQFLFEYFSETQRNKGNFPGRFSGRQFSNSRSEMNVSTLELGDSALYLCASTLSGSGSTSYEQYFGPGTRLTVT.